The next 14 T cell receptor beta chains were all read from a single sample in a study of beta chain features in type 1 diabetes. General study findings and limits: Researchers report that Type 1 diabetes patients had moderately but significantly shorter TCRB CDR3s across all four CD4+ subsets.

These receptors' targets are unknown. Expressed TCRB transcripts were sequenced after all isolated RNA was converted to cDNA. The protocol was immunoSEQ multiplex PCR, while the TCRdb copy is restricted to in-frame clones and leaves out a portion. The sample records approximately 250,000 clones, about a sixth being singletons. The sample was naive CD4+ T cells from blood. The source of these receptors is a young man with type 1 diabetes.

The chain combines TRBV7-2 with TRBJ2-5; D gene ambiguous. CDR1 SGHTA and CDR2 FQGNSA come from the germline V gene. V lost 5 bases and J lost 3, with 13 bases in between. CDR3 size: 14 residues. CDR3 sequence reads: CASSLRSAEETQYF. In DNA, the CDR3 is TGTGCCAGCAGCCTGAGATCGGCGGAAGAGACCCAGTACTTC.

This clone has a handful of counts. The chain recombines TRBV29-1 with TRBJ2-4, with D maybe TRBD1 (6 bases). Germline assignment: CDR1 SQVTM and CDR2 ANQGSEA. Trimming took 4 bases from V and 0 from J, leaving 13 bases between them. The CDR3 is made up of 15 amino acids. In DNA form, the CDR3 reads TGCAGCGTTGGGGAAACAGGGAAAGCCAAAAACATTCAGTACTTC. Protein sequence: CSVGETGKAKNIQYF.

The gene calls are TRBV10-3 and TRBJ2-7; 11 positions match TRBD2. Losses at the gene ends were 6 bases for V and 3 bases for J; bases not matched to a gene: 4. This CDR3 region has 14 residues. The germline V gene has CDR1 ENHRY and CDR2 SYGVKD. CDR3 sequence: CAIRPGLAVYEQYF. The CDR3 nucleotides read TGTGCCATCAGACCGGGACTAGCGGTCTACGAGCAGTACTTC.

This clone was detected a few times. The V and J genes are TRBV11-2 and TRBJ2-5, with 8 bases identical to TRBD1. J lost 4 bases, V lost 4 bases, and 5 bases had no gene match. CDR3 size: 14 residues. Germline V gives CDR1 SGHAT, CDR2 FQNNGV. CDR3 sequence: CASSSGQGRETQYF. The CDR3 DNA is TGTGCCAGCAGCTCCGGACAGGGAAGAGAGACCCAGTACTTC.

J is TRBJ1-3 and V is TRBV29-1; 7 bases are shared with TRBD1. The germline gives CDR1 SQVTM, CDR2 ANQGSEA. This CDR3 has 14 amino acids. V was clipped by 3 bases and J by 0 bases; unmatched bases: 2. The CDR3 reads CSVEGQSSGNTIYF. The DNA of the CDR3 is TGCAGCGTTGAGGGACAGAGCTCTGGAAACACCATATATTTT.

This rearrangement joins TRBV2 to TRBJ2-3; D assignment may be TRBD1 or TRBD2 (5 bases each). V shed 8 bases and J shed 8 bases, with 20 bases lying between them. Per germline, CDR1 SNHLY and CDR2 FYNNEI. The CDR3 length is 14 residues. CDR3: CASRTGTNVRTQYF. The CDR3, as DNA: TGTGCCAGCCGAACCGGGACCAATGTCCGTACGCAGTATTTT. Supplemented by reference TRBV2 and TRBJ2-3, the full variable domain reads EPEVTQTPSHQVTQMGQEVILRCVPISNHLYFYWYRQILGQKVEFLVSFYNNEISEKSEIFDDQFSVERPDGSNFTLKIRSTKLEDSAMYFCASRTGTNVRTQYFGPGTRLTVL.

This clone was picked up a small number of times. V gene TRBV29-1 combines with J gene TRBJ2-2, with D tentatively TRBD2 (5 bases). From germline, CDR1 is SQVTM and CDR2 ANQGSEA. V lost 7 bases to trimming and J lost 1 base, with 13 bases between them. This CDR3 contains 14 residues. The CDR3 sequence is CSAFLAGNTGELFF. Written as DNA, the CDR3 is TGCAGCGCCTTTTTGGCGGGGAACACCGGGGAGCTGTTTTTT.

J is TRBJ2-7 and V is TRBV14; 7 positions agree with TRBD2. Germline CDR1 is SGHDN and CDR2 is FVKESK. Trimming took 2 bases from V and 4 from J; bases not matched to a gene: 5. The CDR3 runs 14 residues. This CDR3 is CASSQLSGGYEQYF. The DNA for the CDR3 is TGTGCCAGCAGCCAACTCTCCGGGGGGTACGAGCAGTACTTC.

The J gene is TRBJ2-2, the V gene TRBV23-1; either TRBD1 or TRBD2 may fit D (5 bases each). TRBV23-1 is known as an ORF, though its function is uncertain. The CDR3 length is 16 residues. Trimming removed 0 bases from V and 5 bases from J, with 13 bases in between. CDR3 amino acids: CASSQSRGARTGELFF. The CDR3 nucleotides are TGCGCCAGCAGTCAATCGAGGGGCGCGCGGACCGGGGAGCTGTTTTTT.

The rearrangement joins TRBV19 to TRBJ1-1, with 7 nucleotides matching TRBD1. CDR1 and CDR2 (germline): LNHDA, SQIVND (reference sequence). This CDR3 has 14 amino acids. After removal of 8 bases from V and 1 base from J, the junction contained 7 bases not matched to a gene. CDR3 bases: TGTGCCAGTTGTTATACAGGGGCGAACACTGAAGCTTTCTTT. Translation: CASCYTGANTEAFF. The full variable domain, rest sourced from reference TRBV19 and TRBJ1-1, is DGGITQSPKYLFRKEGQNVTLSCEQNLNHDAMYWYRQDPGQGLRLIYYSQIVNDFQKGDIAEGYSVSREKKESFPLTVTSAQKNPTAFYLCASCYTGANTEAFFGQGTRLTVV.

This clone occurred a few times. The rearrangement uses TRBV7-9 and TRBJ2-3; the D gene is possibly TRBD1 (6 bases). The germline V and J ends were trimmed by 6 bases and 5 bases, with 15 bases remaining between them. The germline V gene has CDR1 SEHNR and CDR2 FQNEAQ (reference sequence). The CDR3 is 14 residues long. The CDR3 coding sequence is TGTGCCAGCAGTGTAGACAGGAGAAGAGATACGCAGTATTTT. This gives the protein CASSVDRRRDTQYF.

This clone was picked up a small number of times. The genes are TRBV7-2 and TRBJ1-1; no reliable D call. The CDR3 has 14 amino acids. The V and J ends lost 0 bases and 10 bases respectively, with 15 bases between them. Germline assignment: CDR1 SGHTA and CDR2 FQGNSA. CDR3: CASSLARSGVVAFF. The CDR3, as DNA: TGTGCCAGCAGCTTAGCGCGCAGTGGGGTTGTAGCTTTCTTT.

This clone was counted between two and nine times. The chain employs TRBV29-1 and TRBJ1-4, with 7 bases fitting TRBD1. Germline V gene sequence: CDR1 SQVTM, CDR2 ANQGSEA. Trimming cost V 6 bases and J 4 bases; bases outside gene matches: 8. CDR3 length equals 14 residues. CDR3 region: CSVSRDRLNEKLFF. The CDR3 DNA sequence: TGCAGCGTGTCTCGGGACAGACTTAATGAAAAACTGTTTTTT.

The chain combines TRBV19 with TRBJ2-1; the D call may be TRBD1 or TRBD2 (7 bases each). Trimming removed 6 bases at V and 4 bases at J, with 13 bases between. In germline, CDR1 is LNHDA, CDR2 SQIVND (reference sequence). The CDR3 spans 14 residues. The CDR3 sequence is CASRRQGGYNEQFF. The DNA of the CDR3 is TGTGCCAGTAGACGACAGGGAGGGTACAATGAGCAGTTCTTC.